The 8 T cell receptor beta chains below were found in one sample sequenced in a study of blood T cell repertoires in COVID-19. Assay: immunoSEQ multiplex PCR; the TCRdb copy retains only in-frame clones and omits some. This table has more than 70,000 clones, about 93% appearing once. Sequencing used peripheral blood. All receptors come from a woman between 50 and 59 years old in a cohort sampled during active COVID-19.

V usage is TRBV3-1 (or the pseudogene TRBV3-2) and J usage is TRBJ2-4, with TRBD1 matching 9 bases. Per the germline V gene, CDR1 is LGHDT and CDR2 is YNNKEL (reference sequence). The CDR3 extends over 15 amino acids. Unmatched junction bases numbered 6, after V lost 4 bases and J lost 5 bases. The DNA for the CDR3 is TGTGCCAGCAGCCCAGGACAGGGGATGCAAAACATTCAGTACTTC. This sequence encodes CASSPGQGMQNIQYF.

The chain carries TRBV2 and TRBJ2-3; TRBD2 agrees at 13 bases. V lost 5 bases to trimming and J lost 12 bases; unmatched junction nucleotides: 8. This CDR3 comprises 14 residues. CDR1 and CDR2 (germline): SNHLY, FYNNEI. The CDR3, as DNA: TGTGCCAGCAGTTCCGGGACTAGCGGGGAAAGTCAGTATTTT. Its protein is CASSSGTSGESQYF.

V gene TRBV24-1 combines with J gene TRBJ2-7; tentatively, D is TRBD2 (5 bases). From germline, CDR1 is KGHDR and CDR2 SFDVKD. CDR3 size: 14 residues. The V and J ends lost 0 bases and 9 bases respectively, with 14 bases between them. The CDR3 DNA reads TGTGCCACCAGTGATTTGCTATATCGAAGCGGGCAGTACTTC. Translated: CATSDLLYRSGQYF.

The chain couples TRBV12-3 or TRBV12-4 to TRBJ1-2; D is ambiguous. V was pared by 2 bases and J by 5 bases, with 6 bases between. The CDR3 contains 12 residues. The CDR3 DNA reads TGTGCCAGCAGTTTAACAGATTATGGCTACACCTTC. It specifies CASSLTDYGYTF.

The genes are TRBV18 and TRBJ2-1; TRBD1 matches at 10 bases. There are 16 residues in the CDR3. Losses at the gene ends were 6 bases for V and 1 base for J; bases not matched to a gene: 6. Germline V gene data show CDR1 as KGHSH and CDR2 as LQKENI. The CDR3 region is CASSASGQGSYNEQFF. The CDR3 region has the DNA TGTGCCAGCTCGGCCTCGGGACAGGGGTCCTACAATGAGCAGTTCTTC.

The chain employs TRBV10-3 and TRBJ1-6; D may be TRBD1 (6 bases). CDR1 and CDR2 from the germline V gene are ENHRY and SYGVKD. V lost 6 bases and J 10 bases, leaving 22 bases between the germline ends. There are 16 residues in the CDR3. The CDR3 sequence is CAISPGTRVSESPLHF. CDR3 DNA sequence: TGTGCCATCAGCCCCGGGACACGGGTTTCGGAATCACCCCTCCACTTT.

This clone was observed a single time. This chain uses TRBV7-9 with TRBJ1-2; TRBD1 might be the D (5 bases). The germline V gene encodes CDR1 SEHNR and CDR2 FQNEAQ (reference sequence). The V end lost 8 bases, the J end lost 2 bases, and 15 bases lay between the germline ends. The CDR3 sequence is 14 residues long. The CDR3: CASASRQTNYGYTF. Written as DNA, the CDR3 is TGTGCCAGCGCCTCTCGACAGACAAACTATGGCTACACCTTC.

About this clone itself: Being one base from a much bigger clone, this may be a read error. The J gene is TRBJ2-1, the V gene TRBV4-2; the match to TRBD2 covers 7 bases. Per germline, CDR1 LGHNA and CDR2 YNFKEQ. The CDR3 has 18 amino acids. V shed 0 bases, J shed 7 bases, and the junction held 15 bases outside the gene matches. This CDR3 reads CASSQDEASGLGVNEQFF. In DNA form, the CDR3 reads TGTGCCAGCAGCCAAGATGAGGCTAGCGGCCTCGGAGTAAATGAGCAGTTCTTC.